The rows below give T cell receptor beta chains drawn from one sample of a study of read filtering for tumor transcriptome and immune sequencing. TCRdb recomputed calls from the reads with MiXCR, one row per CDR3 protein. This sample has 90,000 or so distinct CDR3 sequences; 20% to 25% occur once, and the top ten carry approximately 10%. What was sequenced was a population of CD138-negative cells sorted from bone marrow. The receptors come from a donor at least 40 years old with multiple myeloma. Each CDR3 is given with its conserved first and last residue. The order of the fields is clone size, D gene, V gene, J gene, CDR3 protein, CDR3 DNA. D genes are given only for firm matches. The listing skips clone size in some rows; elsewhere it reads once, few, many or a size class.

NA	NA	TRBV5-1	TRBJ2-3	CASSSEIGRTDTQYF	TGCGCCAGCAGCTCAGAAATAGGGAGAACAGATACGCAGTATTTT
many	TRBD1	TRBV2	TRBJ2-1	CASSDRTGSHNEQFF	TGTGCCAGCAGTGACCGGACAGGGAGTCACAATGAGCAGTTCTTC
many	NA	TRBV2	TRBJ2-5	CASEYQETQYF	TGTGCAAGCGAGTACCAAGAGACCCAGTACTTC
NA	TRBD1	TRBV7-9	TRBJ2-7	CASGRGQTLREQYF	TGTGCCAGCGGCCGGGGACAGACCCTACGCGAGCAGTACTTC
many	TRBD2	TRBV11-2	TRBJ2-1	CASSSGGAGGFSYNEQFF	TGTGCCAGCAGTTCTGGGGGAGCGGGGGGGTTCTCCTACAATGAGCAGTTCTTC
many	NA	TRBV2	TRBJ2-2	CASNQFHGELFF	TGTGCCAGCAATCAATTCCACGGGGAGCTGTTTTTT
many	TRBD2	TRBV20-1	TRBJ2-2	CSAPGRGANTGELFF	TGCAGTGCCCCCGGGCGGGGGGCGAACACCGGGGAGCTGTTTTTT
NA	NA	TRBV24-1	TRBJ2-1	CATSDQTHRVGYNEQFF	TGTGCCACCAGTGATCAAACCCACAGGGTAGGATACAATGAGCAGTTCTTC
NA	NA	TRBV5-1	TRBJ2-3	CASTLSSPTDTQYF	TGCGCCAGCACCCTCTCGAGCCCCACAGATACGCAGTATTTT
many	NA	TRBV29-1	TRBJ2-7	CSVLNGVEQYF	TGCAGCGTCCTCAACGGGGTCGAGCAGTACTTC
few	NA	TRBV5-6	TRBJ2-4	CASSSLTDPNIQYF	TGTGCCAGCAGCTCCCTGACAGATCCAAACATTCAGTACTTC
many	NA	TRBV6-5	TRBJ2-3	CASSDRSTDTQYF	TGTGCCAGCAGCGACAGGTCCACAGATACGCAGTATTTT
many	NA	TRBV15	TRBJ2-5	CATSRVGGGAYQETQYF	TGTGCCACCAGCAGAGTTGGCGGAGGGGCGTACCAAGAGACCCAGTACTTC
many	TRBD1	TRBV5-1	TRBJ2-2	CASSWVGQSNTGELFF	TGCGCCAGCAGCTGGGTGGGACAGTCGAACACCGGGGAGCTGTTTTTT